The 26 T cell receptor beta chains below were found in one sample sequenced in a study of Graves' ophthalmopathy and Graves' hyperthyroidism. RNA transcripts were the source from which TCR beta CDR3 regions were amplified. The first round was an RT-PCR with HTBI primers, and the second round was a multiplex PCR. TCRdb reprocessed the multiplex PCR reads via MiXCR and lists one record per CDR3 protein. The data show some 1.1 million distinct CDR3 sequences, less than 45% seen once. Sequencing was carried out using peripheral blood or thyroid tissue (not recorded which). Every receptor here comes from an adult man with Graves' hyperthyroidism.

A remark on this clonotype: A much larger clone differs from this one at a single base, so this may be a read error. The chain is built from TRBV19 and TRBJ2-5; TRBD2 agrees at 13 bases. The CDR3 has 15 residues. Trimming removed 5 bases from V and 4 bases from J; junction bases left unmatched: 4. Germline CDR1 is LNHDA and CDR2 is SQIVND (reference sequence). CDR3 DNA sequence: TGTGCCAGTAGTTGGACTAGCGGGAGCCGAGAGACCCAGTACTTC. It encodes CASSWTSGSRETQYF.

The CDR3 coding sequence is TGTGCCAGCAGTTCACTTTACCTGAACACTGAAGCTTTCTTT. Translated, it gives CASSSLYLNTEAFF. The rearrangement joins TRBV28 to TRBJ1-1; D gene uncertain. Germline CDR1 MDHEN, CDR2 SYDVKM. V lost 4 bases and J 0 bases, leaving 9 bases between the germline ends. The CDR3 covers 14 residues.

This clonotype was counted a single time. This rearrangement joins TRBV10-3 to TRBJ2-7, with 7 nucleotides matching TRBD2. CDR1 and CDR2 (germline): ENHRY, SYGVKD. J gave up 4 bases and V 7 bases, and 10 bases lay outside the gene matches. This CDR3 spans 14 amino acids. CDR3 in amino acids: CAINEGGSQYEQYF. The CDR3 DNA is TGTGCCATCAACGAGGGCGGGAGTCAGTACGAGCAGTACTTC.

The genes are TRBV6-5 and TRBJ2-7, with a weak D call TRBD2 (5 bases). Trimming cost V 4 bases and J 0 bases, with 10 bases left between them. This CDR3 spans 14 amino acids. Looked up from germline, CDR1 is MNHEY and CDR2 is SVGAGI. The CDR3 nucleotides read TGTGCCAGCAGTTTTGCTAGCCTCTCCTACGAGCAGTACTTC. Its translation: CASSFASLSYEQYF.

In its sample, this clonotype was seen many times. This sequence joins TRBV12-3 or TRBV12-4 and TRBJ1-6; weak D call: TRBD1 (5 bases). The CDR3 spans 15 residues. With 5 bases removed from V and 7 bases from J, the gap between germline ends came to 15 bases. CDR3 DNA: TGTGCCAGCAGTCCTCCAGGCAGGGAGAATTCACCCCTCCACTTT. Amino acids: CASSPPGRENSPLHF.

The table lists this clonotype with many counts. The chain has TRBV12-3 or TRBV12-4 and TRBJ1-5; a possible D gene is TRBD1 (5 bases). The CDR3 sequence is 15 residues long. V dropped 0 bases and J dropped 5 bases, with 11 bases sitting between them. CDR3 DNA sequence: TGTGCCAGCAGTTTAGCCAGGGACCGATATCAGCCCCAGCATTTT. Protein: CASSLARDRYQPQHF.

The chain employs TRBV4-1 and TRBJ1-5; maybe TRBD1 (5 bases). This CDR3 is built from 14 residues. Germline CDR1 is MGHRA and CDR2 is YSYEKL. V shed 4 bases and J shed 7 bases, with 14 bases lying between them. The CDR3 protein is CASSLSITGQPQHF. CDR3 DNA sequence: TGCGCCAGCAGCCTTTCGATTACAGGCCAGCCCCAGCATTTT.

This chain joins TRBV5-6 and TRBJ2-3, with 7 positions matching TRBD1. With V trimmed by 5 bases and J by 0 bases, 6 bases remained unmatched. The CDR3 consists of 15 residues. Germline loops: CDR1 SGHDT, CDR2 YYEEEE. The CDR3 nucleotides read TGTGCCAGCAGAGGGACAGATCTGAGCACAGATACGCAGTATTTT. This translates into CASRGTDLSTDTQYF. Supplemented by reference TRBV5-6 and TRBJ2-3, the full variable domain reads DAGVTQSPTHLIKTRGQQVTLRCSPKSGHDTVSWYQQALGQGPQFIFQYYEEEERQRGNFPDRFSGHQFPNYSSELNVNALLLGDSALYLCASRGTDLSTDTQYFGPGTRLTVL.

This clonotype has at least ten counts. The chain employs TRBV9 and TRBJ1-1, with a possible D match to TRBD1 (5 bases). CDR3 length: 15 residues. The V gene lost 0 bases and the J gene lost 4 bases, with 13 bases spanning the gap. Germline V gene lookup returns CDR1 SGDLS and CDR2 YYNGEE. The CDR3 DNA reads TGTGCCAGCAGCGTAGGCCCAGACGGGGGCACTGAAGCTTTCTTT. The encoded protein is CASSVGPDGGTEAFF.

This sequence joins TRBV7-2 and TRBJ2-5, with a weak D call TRBD1 (6 bases). The V gene's germline CDR1 is SGHTA and CDR2 FQGNSA. V was pared by 5 bases and J by 4 bases, with 20 bases between. There are 16 residues in the CDR3. The CDR3 loop is CASSQEPGTGTETQYF. The CDR3 DNA reads as TGTGCCAGCAGCCAAGAGCCCGGTACAGGGACAGAGACCCAGTACTTC.

The chain joins TRBV20-1 to TRBJ1-1; D remains ambiguous. This CDR3 comprises 13 residues. The V end lost 3 bases, the J end lost 5 bases, and 13 bases lay between the germline ends. The V gene's germline CDR1 is DFQATT and CDR2 SNEGSKA (reference sequence). The CDR3 protein is CSARGFVWTEAFF. The CDR3, as DNA: TGCAGTGCTAGGGGCTTCGTGTGGACTGAAGCTTTCTTT.

The genes are TRBV7-7 and TRBJ2-5; D may be TRBD1 or TRBD2 (5 bases each). The ends were cut back, 6 bases at V and 4 bases at J, with 21 bases in the middle. Per germline, CDR1 SSHAT and CDR2 FNYEAQ (reference sequence). This CDR3 contains 16 residues. For the CDR3, the DNA is TGTGCCAGCAGTCGCGCCGGGGCAGGGCTGGCAGAGACCCAGTACTTC. It encodes CASSRAGAGLAETQYF.

This clonotype has only a few counts. The chain uses TRBV11-2 and TRBJ1-4; tentatively, D is TRBD1 (5 bases). Germline CDR1 SGHAT, CDR2 FQNNGV. The V end lost 1 base, the J end lost 8 bases, and 14 bases lay between the germline ends. The CDR3 covers 15 residues. The CDR3 spells CASSLVGGRREKLFF. In DNA form, the CDR3 reads TGTGCCAGCAGCTTAGTCGGGGGACGAAGGGAAAAACTGTTTTTT.

There are a few counts of this clonotype. The chain couples TRBV20-1 to TRBJ2-2; 8 nucleotides line up with TRBD1. This CDR3 is 14 amino acids long. Losses at the gene ends were 4 bases for V and 4 bases for J; bases not matched to a gene: 5. Looked up from germline, CDR1 is DFQATT and CDR2 is SNEGSKA (reference sequence). The CDR3 DNA reads TGCAGTGCTATTGACAGGGGACTCACCGGGGAGCTGTTTTTT. This codes for CSAIDRGLTGELFF.

The chain carries TRBV10-3 and TRBJ2-2; 8 bases map to TRBD1. Germline-derived CDR1 and CDR2 are ENHRY and SYGVKD. The CDR3 covers 16 residues. The V gene end was trimmed by 10 bases and the J gene end by 2 bases; junction bases not matched to a gene: 12. The CDR3 nucleotides are TGTGCCAGCACTTCCCTGGACAGGGCAAACACCGGGGAGCTGTTTTTT. Protein: CASTSLDRANTGELFF.

As to this clonotype: A much larger clone lies a single base off, so this may be a read error. The J gene is TRBJ1-4, the V gene TRBV5-1; D remains ambiguous. CDR1 and CDR2 from the germline V gene are SGHRS and YFSETQ. The CDR3 consists of 14 residues. CDR3 bases: TGTGCCAGCAGTCGCAATCCTGGAGTCGAAAAACTGTTTTTT. This translates into CASSRNPGVEKLFF. Drawing the rest from reference TRBV5-1 and TRBJ1-4, the complete variable domain is KAGVTQTPRYLIKTRGQQVTLSCSPISGHRSVSWYQQTPGQGLQFLFEYFSETQRNKGNFPGRFSGRQFSNSRSEMNVSTLELGDSALYLCASSRNPGVEKLFFGSGTQLSVL.

This clonotype was recorded at least ten times. The chain carries TRBV2 and TRBJ2-6; 11 bases agree with TRBD1. The junction had 9 bases not matched to a gene; V was cut back by 5 bases and J by 3 bases. This CDR3 comprises 18 residues. Germline CDR1 and CDR2: SNHLY and FYNNEI. The CDR3 bases are TGTGCCAGCAGTACCCGAGGGGGACAGGGGGTTGGGGCCAACGTCCTGACTTTC. Translation gives CASSTRGGQGVGANVLTF.

This clonotype has a handful of counts. V usage is TRBV12-3 or TRBV12-4 and J usage is TRBJ1-1, with 7 bases identical to TRBD1. J gave up 7 bases and V 5 bases, and 28 bases lay outside the gene matches. The CDR3 spans 20 residues. The CDR3 is CASSPRSPTGTDPRRDEAFF. In nucleotides, the CDR3 is TGTGCCAGCAGTCCCCGATCTCCCACCGGGACAGACCCTAGGCGGGATGAAGCTTTCTTT.

This CDR3 is CASSVRGANVLTF. The CDR3 DNA follows: TGTGCCAGCAGCGTACGGGGGGCCAACGTCCTGACTTTC. The rearrangement joins TRBV27 to TRBJ2-6; D is unclear. V was shortened by 6 bases and J by 4 bases, with 7 bases between the two germline ends. This CDR3 spans 13 amino acids. From germline, CDR1 is MNHEY and CDR2 SMNVEV (reference sequence). Full variable domain (missing parts from reference TRBV27 and TRBJ2-6): EAQVTQNPRYLITVTGKKLTVTCSQNMNHEYMSWYRQDPGLGLRQIYYSMNVEVTDKGDVPEGYKVSRKEKRNFPLILESPSPNQTSLYFCASSVRGANVLTFGAGSRLTVL.

This clonotype was counted at least ten times. J is TRBJ2-5 and V is TRBV20-1; TRBD2 matches at 9 bases. The CDR3 spans 13 residues. The junction had 11 bases not matched to a gene; V was cut back by 6 bases and J by 9 bases. Germline V gene sequence: CDR1 DFQATT, CDR2 SNEGSKA (reference sequence). The CDR3 protein is CSAPSGTQRAQYF. CDR3 DNA: TGCAGTGCCCCTAGCGGGACTCAGAGGGCCCAGTACTTC.

This clonotype appeared many times. This chain uses TRBV7-2 with TRBJ1-6, with a tentative D call TRBD1 (6 bases). The V and J ends lost 5 bases and 4 bases respectively, with 15 bases between them. CDR1 SGHTA and CDR2 FQGNSA come from the germline V gene. CDR3 length: 16 amino acids. The CDR3 loop reads CASSASQGGYNSPLHF. As DNA, the CDR3 is TGTGCCAGCAGCGCATCACAGGGAGGGTATAATTCACCCCTCCACTTT. The full variable domain, completed using reference TRBV7-2 and TRBJ1-6, is GAGVSQSPSNKVTEKGKDVELRCDPISGHTALYWYRQSLGQGLEFLIYFQGNSAPDKSGLPSDRFSAERTGGSVSTLTIQRTQQEDSAVYLCASSASQGGYNSPLHFGNGTRLTVT.

This clonotype was observed at least ten times. The chain joins TRBV29-1 to TRBJ1-1, with D possibly being TRBD1 (5 bases). The germline V gene has CDR1 SQVTM and CDR2 ANQGSEA. The CDR3 covers 14 residues. Trimming pared 4 bases from V and 1 base from J, leaving 13 bases between. The chain's CDR3 is CSVGSSQGNTEAFF. The CDR3 DNA is TGCAGCGTTGGATCTTCGCAGGGGAACACTGAAGCTTTCTTT. The variable domain in full, completed from reference TRBV29-1 and TRBJ1-1, reads SAVISQKPSRDICQRGTSLTIQCQVDSQVTMMFWYRQQPGQSLTLIATANQGSEATYESGFVIDKFPISRPNLTFSTLTVSNMSPEDSSIYLCSVGSSQGNTEAFFGQGTRLTVV.

This clonotype was seen ten or more times. V is TRBV4-1 and J is TRBJ2-7; D not certain. The CDR3 is made up of 16 amino acids. Per germline, CDR1 MGHRA and CDR2 YSYEKL. The V and J ends lost 1 base and 0 bases respectively, with 13 bases between them. The DNA for the CDR3 is TGCGCCAGCAGCCAAGGGGCAGTGGCGATCTCCTACGAGCAGTACTTC. Protein product: CASSQGAVAISYEQYF.

V usage is TRBV11-2 and J usage is TRBJ2-5; possibly TRBD1 or TRBD2 for D (6 bases each). This CDR3 is built from 14 residues. Germline CDR1 is SGHAT and CDR2 is FQNNGV. CDR3 bases: TGTGCGACCAGCAGCTTCCCGGGGGCTGGGACCCAGTACTTC. Translation gives CATSSFPGAGTQYF.

This chain connects TRBV7-8 to TRBJ1-5, with D hard to call. V lost 4 bases and J lost 11, with 21 bases in between. Germline assignment: CDR1 SGHVS and CDR2 FQNEAQ. The CDR3 is 15 amino acids. The CDR3 here is CASSYSTSSQETQHF. CDR3 in DNA: TGTGCCAGCAGCTACTCGACTAGCAGCCAAGAGACCCAGCATTTT.

With respect to this clonotype: One base away lies a much larger clone, so this may be a sequencing read error. This chain uses TRBV11-3 with TRBJ2-7; D is unclear. The ends were cut back, 1 base at V and 2 bases at J, with 6 bases in the middle. The CDR3 contains 13 residues. Germline CDR1 is SGHNT and CDR2 is YENEEA. CDR3 protein: CASSLGFPYEQYF. The CDR3 nucleotides read TGTGCCAGCAGCTTAGGGTTTCCCTACGAGCAGTACTTC.